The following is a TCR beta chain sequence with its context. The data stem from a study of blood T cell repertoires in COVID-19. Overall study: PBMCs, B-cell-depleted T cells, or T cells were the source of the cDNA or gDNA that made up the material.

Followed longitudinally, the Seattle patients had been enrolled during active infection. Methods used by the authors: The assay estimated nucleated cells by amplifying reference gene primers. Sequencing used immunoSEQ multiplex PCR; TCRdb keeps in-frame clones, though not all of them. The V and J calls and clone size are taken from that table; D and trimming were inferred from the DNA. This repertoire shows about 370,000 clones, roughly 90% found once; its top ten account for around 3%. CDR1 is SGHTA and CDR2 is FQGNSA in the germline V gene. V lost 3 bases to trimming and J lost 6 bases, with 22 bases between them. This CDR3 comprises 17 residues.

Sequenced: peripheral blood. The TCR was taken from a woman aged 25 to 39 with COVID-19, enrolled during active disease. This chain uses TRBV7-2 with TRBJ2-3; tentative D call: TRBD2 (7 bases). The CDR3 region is CASSLRGAGELTDTQYF. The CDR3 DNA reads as TGTGCCAGCAGCTTGAGGGGGGCGGGAGAGTTGACCGATACGCAGTATTTT.